One sample yielded the 16 T cell receptor beta chains listed below, sequenced in a study of blood T cell repertoires in COVID-19. Assay: immunoSEQ multiplex PCR; the TCRdb copy retains only in-frame clones and omits some. The table lists under 200,000 clones, roughly nine tenths of them singletons. Sequencing input: peripheral blood. These receptor sequences come from a woman between 55 and 75 years old with COVID-19, enrolled during active disease.

The chain links TRBV18 to TRBJ2-7; D perhaps matches TRBD2 (5 bases). The CDR3 is 15 residues long. Trimming left V 3 bases short and J 5 bases short, with 17 bases between. Germline-derived CDR1 and CDR2 are KGHSH and LQKENI. In DNA, the CDR3 is TGTGCCAGCTCACCTGTAGGGCTAGCTGGAAACGAGCAGTACTTC. Its translation: CASSPVGLAGNEQYF.

The V call is TRBV9, the J call TRBJ1-2; possibly TRBD1 for D (6 bases). The V end lost 3 bases, the J end lost 5 bases, and 20 bases lay between the germline ends. The CDR3 runs 16 residues. In germline, CDR1 is SGDLS, CDR2 YYNGEE. The CDR3 DNA reads as TGTGCCAGCAGCGGAAACAGGGACCGACACCCTTATGGCTACACCTTC. Protein sequence: CASSGNRDRHPYGYTF.

The chain is built from TRBV6-1 and TRBJ1-4; D unresolved. Germline CDR1 is MNHNS and CDR2 is SASEGT. Trimming removed 3 bases at V and 11 bases at J, with 10 bases between. The CDR3 spans 12 residues. CDR3 bases: TGTGCCAGCAGTGAGATATCGGGGAAACTGTTTTTT. Its translation: CASSEISGKLFF.

The rearrangement uses TRBV10-2 and TRBJ1-1; no clear D. V lost 1 base to trimming and J lost 7 bases, with 16 bases between them. The CDR3 totals 15 residues. CDR1 is WSHSY and CDR2 is SAAADI in the germline V gene. CDR3 sequence (DNA): TGCGCCAGCAGTGAGTATCTAGGCAAAACGTATGAAGCTTTCTTT. Encoded protein: CASSEYLGKTYEAFF.

The J gene is TRBJ2-3, the V gene TRBV7-9, with D unresolved. Germline CDR1 is SEHNR and CDR2 is FQNEAQ (reference sequence). Deletions cut 3 bases from V and 1 base from J, with 5 bases between. The CDR3 is 13 amino acids. CDR3: CASSFYRTDTQYF. The CDR3 bases are TGTGCCAGCAGCTTTTATCGCACAGATACGCAGTATTTT.

This clone has a single count. The rearrangement uses TRBV30 and TRBJ1-5; D perhaps matches TRBD1 (5 bases). The CDR3 sequence is 12 residues long. The germline CDR1 and CDR2 sequences are GTSNPN and SVGIG (reference sequence). V dropped 2 bases and J dropped 7 bases, with 9 bases sitting between them. DNA of the CDR3: TGTGCCTGGAGTACAGGTCCGCAGCCCCAGCATTTT. This sequence encodes CAWSTGPQPQHF.

The rearrangement joins TRBV10-1 to TRBJ2-2; perhaps TRBD2 as D (6 bases). Trimming shortened V by 5 bases and J by 6 bases, and 7 bases separated the two germline ends. CDR1 and CDR2 from the germline V gene are WNHNN and SYGVQD (reference sequence). The CDR3 loop spans 12 amino acids. CDR3 protein: CASSRGAGELFF. In nucleotides, the CDR3 is TGCGCCAGCAGTCGCGGGGCCGGGGAGCTGTTTTTT.

This clone was found once. The V gene is TRBV7-9, the J gene TRBJ1-6; maybe TRBD1 (5 bases). This CDR3 has 14 amino acids. V was clipped by 1 base and J by 7 bases, with 8 bases between them. Germline assignment: CDR1 SEHNR and CDR2 FQNEAQ (reference sequence). Written as DNA, the CDR3 is TGTGCCAGCAGCTTAGAACAGGCAAATTCACCCCTCCACTTT. Translation gives CASSLEQANSPLHF.

This clone showed up just once. CDR3 sequence reads: CASSPLGEQYF. The CDR3, as DNA: TGTGCCAGCAGTCCCCTCGGTGAGCAGTACTTC. The chain employs TRBV6-6 and TRBJ2-7; no firm D call. Between the trimmed V and J ends, which lost 5 bases and 7 bases, there was a span of 9 bases. The CDR3 covers 11 residues. Looked up from germline, CDR1 is MNHNY and CDR2 is SVGAGI (reference sequence).

The chain uses TRBV19 and TRBJ2-5, with a weak D call TRBD2 (7 bases). Germline values: CDR1 LNHDA, CDR2 SQIVND (reference sequence). V was clipped by 6 bases and J by 5 bases, with 16 bases between them. The CDR3 is 14 residues long. The CDR3 DNA reads TGTGCCAGTAGGCGGGCGGGGGCGGTGGAGACCCAGTACTTC. Translating gives CASRRAGAVETQYF.

This clone occurred once. The J gene is TRBJ2-7, the V gene TRBV27; D possibly corresponds to TRBD1 (7 bases). Germline values: CDR1 MNHEY, CDR2 SMNVEV (reference sequence). CDR3 length equals 14 residues. Trimming cost V 7 bases and J 7 bases, with 20 bases left between them. CDR3 DNA: TGTGCCAGCAAAGTGATGGAGGGGGCAGGGGAGCAGTACTTC. This sequence encodes CASKVMEGAGEQYF.

The chain has TRBV20-1 and TRBJ2-1; D is uncertain. V was cut by 6 bases and J by 9 bases, with 9 bases left in between. The CDR3 length is 10 residues. Germline V gene sequence: CDR1 DFQATT, CDR2 SNEGSKA (reference sequence). Here the CDR3 reads CSALLGEQFF. In DNA, the CDR3 is TGCAGTGCCTTACTTGGTGAGCAGTTCTTC.

The chain has TRBV18 and TRBJ1-1, with 7 nucleotides matching TRBD1. V trimming: 2 bases; J trimming: 1 base; junction bases outside the gene matches: 10. There are 17 residues in the CDR3. Germline V gene sequence: CDR1 KGHSH, CDR2 LQKENI. The CDR3 DNA follows: TGTGCCAGCTCACCAAGCAAGGGGGCATTCGGGAACACTGAAGCTTTCTTT. This translates into CASSPSKGAFGNTEAFF.

The chain has TRBV30 and TRBJ1-1; D ambiguous. The CDR3 loop spans 13 amino acids. The V end lost 3 bases, the J end lost 3 bases, and 11 bases lay between the germline ends. Germline assignment: CDR1 GTSNPN and CDR2 SVGIG (reference sequence). The CDR3 is CAWRAAVYTEAFF. The CDR3 coding sequence is TGTGCCTGGAGGGCGGCCGTATACACTGAAGCTTTCTTT.

This clone was seen only a few times. V gene TRBV6-5 combines with J gene TRBJ1-1; unclear D gene. The CDR3 covers 14 residues. Between the trimmed V and J ends, which lost 6 bases and 4 bases, there was a span of 15 bases. Germline values: CDR1 MNHEY, CDR2 SVGAGI. CDR3 loop: CASRPAAGGTEAFF. CDR3 coding DNA: TGTGCCAGCAGACCGGCGGCGGGCGGCACTGAAGCTTTCTTT.

This chain connects TRBV7-8 to TRBJ2-7; no clear D gene. The CDR3 is made up of 14 amino acids. The V gene's germline CDR1 is SGHVS and CDR2 FQNEAQ. The V end lost 0 bases, the J end lost 3 bases, and 9 bases lay between the germline ends. The CDR3 region is CASSLALEFYEQYF. Here the CDR3 DNA reads TGTGCCAGCAGCTTAGCGTTGGAGTTCTACGAGCAGTACTTC.